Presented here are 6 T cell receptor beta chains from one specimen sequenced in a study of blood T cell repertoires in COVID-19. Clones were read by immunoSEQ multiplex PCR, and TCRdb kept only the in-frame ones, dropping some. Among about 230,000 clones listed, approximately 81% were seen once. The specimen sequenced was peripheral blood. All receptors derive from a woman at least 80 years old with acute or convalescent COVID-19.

The CDR3 nucleotides read TGCGCCAGCAGCCCCGGGACAGGGAGTTATAATTCACCCCTCCACTTT. Amino acid sequence: CASSPGTGSYNSPLHF. This rearrangement joins TRBV5-1 to TRBJ1-6; 9 nucleotides line up with TRBD1. This CDR3 has 16 amino acids. CDR1 and CDR2 (germline): SGHRS, YFSETQ. Trimming at V came to 4 bases and at J to 4 bases, leaving 6 bases not matched to a gene.

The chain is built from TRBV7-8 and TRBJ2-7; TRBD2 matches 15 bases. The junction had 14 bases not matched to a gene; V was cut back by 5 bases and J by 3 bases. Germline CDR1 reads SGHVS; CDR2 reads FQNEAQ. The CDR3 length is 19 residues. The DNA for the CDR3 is TGTGCCAGCAGCCTGGTTGGAGCAGGACTAGCGGGGGGGAACTACGAGCAGTACTTC. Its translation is CASSLVGAGLAGGNYEQYF.

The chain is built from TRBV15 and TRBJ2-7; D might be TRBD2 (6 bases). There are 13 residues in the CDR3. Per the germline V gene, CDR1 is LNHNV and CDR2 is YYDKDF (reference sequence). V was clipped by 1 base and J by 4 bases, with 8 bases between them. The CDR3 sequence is CATSRAGVYEQYF. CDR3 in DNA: TGTGCCACCAGCAGAGCGGGGGTATACGAGCAGTACTTC. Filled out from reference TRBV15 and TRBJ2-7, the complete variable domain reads DAMVIQNPRYQVTQFGKPVTLSCSQTLNHNVMYWYQQKSSQAPKLLFHYYDKDFNNEADTPDNFQSRRPNTSFCFLDIRSPGLGDTAMYLCATSRAGVYEQYFGPGTRLTVT.

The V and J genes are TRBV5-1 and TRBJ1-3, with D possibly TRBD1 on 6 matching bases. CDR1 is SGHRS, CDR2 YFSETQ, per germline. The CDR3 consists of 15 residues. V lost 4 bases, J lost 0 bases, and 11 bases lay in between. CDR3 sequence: CASSAGQSSGNTIYF. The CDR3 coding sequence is TGCGCCAGCAGCGCCGGACAGAGCTCTGGAAACACCATATATTTT.

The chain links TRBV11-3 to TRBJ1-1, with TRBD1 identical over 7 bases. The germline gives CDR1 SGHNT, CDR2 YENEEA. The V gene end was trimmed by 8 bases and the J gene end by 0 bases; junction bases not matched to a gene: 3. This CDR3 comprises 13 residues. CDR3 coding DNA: TGTGCCAGCGGAACAGGGGTGAACACTGAAGCTTTCTTT. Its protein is CASGTGVNTEAFF.

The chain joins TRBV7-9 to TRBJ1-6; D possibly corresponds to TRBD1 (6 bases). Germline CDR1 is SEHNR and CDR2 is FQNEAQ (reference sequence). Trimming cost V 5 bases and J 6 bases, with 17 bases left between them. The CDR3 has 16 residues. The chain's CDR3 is CASSNWGGRRNSPLHF. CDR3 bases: TGTGCCAGCAGCAATTGGGGGGGCCGTCGTAATTCACCCCTCCACTTT.